The 32 T cell receptor beta chains below come from one sample, sequenced in a study of CD8 T cells in ankylosing spondylitis. TCRdb re-derived calls from the 5' RACE reads in MiXCR, one entry per CDR3 protein. The top ten clones hold just under 30% of a sample with 150,000 or so distinct CDR3 sequences, approximately 10% of them seen once. The sequencing input was blood, either unsorted or a sorted T cell fraction (not recorded which). All receptors derive from a male donor with ankylosing spondylitis or in good health (not recorded which).

This clonotype was recorded at least ten times. The chain couples TRBV4-1 to TRBJ2-7; the match to TRBD1 covers 8 bases. The germline V gene encodes CDR1 MGHRA and CDR2 YSYEKL. The ends lost 1 base at V and 3 bases at J; junction bases unmatched: 11. The CDR3 spans 17 residues. CDR3: CASSQAAVTGDLYEQYF. In DNA form, the CDR3 reads TGCGCCAGCAGCCAAGCAGCAGTGACAGGGGATCTCTACGAGCAGTACTTC.

The chain recombines TRBV12-3 or TRBV12-4 with TRBJ2-5; possibly TRBD2 for D (5 bases). Trimming shortened V by 3 bases and J by 4 bases, and 6 bases separated the two germline ends. The CDR3 sequence is 12 residues long. The CDR3 loop is CASSFEGETQYF. CDR3 in DNA: TGTGCCAGCAGTTTTGAGGGAGAGACCCAGTACTTC.

The genes are TRBV11-2 and TRBJ2-2; 9 nucleotides align to TRBD2. The germline CDR1 and CDR2 sequences are SGHAT and FQNNGV. CDR3 length: 16 residues. The trim removed 5 bases at V and 7 bases at J, leaving 11 bases unmatched. The CDR3 reads CASSLFLREGLGELFF. CDR3 nucleotides: TGTGCCAGCAGCCTGTTTCTGCGGGAGGGCCTCGGGGAGCTGTTTTTT.

This clonotype was observed many times. The rearrangement links TRBV20-1 to TRBJ2-3; weak D call: TRBD1 (5 bases). Trimming cost V 0 bases and J 2 bases, with 27 bases left between them. CDR1 is DFQATT, CDR2 SNEGSKA, per germline (reference sequence). CDR3 length: 20 amino acids. In nucleotides, the CDR3 is TGCAGTGCTAGAGATCGGTTCCGTTTTCAGCAGGGAAAATCCACAGATACGCAGTATTTT. It encodes CSARDRFRFQQGKSTDTQYF.

This clonotype was seen many times. The gene calls are TRBV3-1 and TRBJ2-2; D might be TRBD1 (6 bases). Trimming pared 1 base from V and 3 bases from J, leaving 12 bases between. This CDR3 has 16 residues. From germline, CDR1 is LGHDT and CDR2 YNNKEL (reference sequence). The DNA of the CDR3 is TGTGCCAGCAGCCAAGCCCGGGACACCTACACCGGGGAGCTGTTTTTT. The encoded protein is CASSQARDTYTGELFF. Drawing the rest from reference TRBV3-1 and TRBJ2-2, the complete variable domain is DTAVSQTPKYLVTQMGNDKSIKCEQNLGHDTMYWYKQDSKKFLKIMFSYNNKELIINETVPNRFSPKSPDKAHLNLHINSLELGDSAVYFCASSQARDTYTGELFFGEGSRLTVL.

The V gene is TRBV30, the J gene TRBJ1-5; no clear D. CDR1 is GTSNPN, CDR2 SVGIG, per germline (reference sequence). This CDR3 spans 13 amino acids. V was cut by 2 bases and J by 6 bases, with 11 bases left in between. The CDR3 DNA reads TGTGCCTGGAGTAGTAAGTTCTCTCAGCCCCAGCATTTT. Encoded protein: CAWSSKFSQPQHF.

V is TRBV11-2 and J is TRBJ2-5; 9 bases fit TRBD2. The V and J ends lost 2 bases and 3 bases, in that order; junction bases with no gene match: 7. Per the germline V gene, CDR1 is SGHAT and CDR2 is FQNNGV. This CDR3 comprises 16 residues. The CDR3 region has the DNA TGTGCCAGCAGCTTAAGTAGGGCTAGCGGGGAAGAGACCCAGTACTTC. As protein: CASSLSRASGEETQYF.

This clonotype appeared many times. The chain combines TRBV20-1 with TRBJ2-5; the D is unclear. The CDR3 extends over 12 amino acids. Trimming took off 1 base at V and 3 bases at J, with 6 bases between the two ends. The germline V gene encodes CDR1 DFQATT and CDR2 SNEGSKA (reference sequence). The CDR3 protein is CSARVGEETQYF. DNA for the CDR3: TGCAGTGCTAGAGTAGGAGAAGAGACCCAGTACTTC.

There are many counts of this clonotype. The CDR3 here is CASSPSHGADTQYF. The CDR3 nucleotides are TGTGCCAGCAGTCCGTCTCACGGAGCAGATACGCAGTATTTT. This chain joins TRBV12-3 or TRBV12-4 and TRBJ2-3; D not resolved. The V and J ends lost 5 bases and 4 bases respectively, with 13 bases between them. This CDR3 has 14 amino acids.

This clonotype was found many times. The chain couples TRBV5-1 to TRBJ2-7; possible D gene TRBD1, 6 bases. The CDR3 has 15 residues. The germline V and J ends were trimmed by 0 bases and 1 base, with 11 bases remaining between them. Germline-derived CDR1 and CDR2 are SGHRS and YFSETQ. The CDR3, as DNA: TGCGCCAGCAGCTTGGGGGGGCAAGGGTCCTACGAGCAGTACTTC. Translation gives CASSLGGQGSYEQYF.

This clonotype came up many times. The chain employs TRBV5-1 and TRBJ2-3; no clear D gene. CDR1 is SGHRS, CDR2 YFSETQ, per germline. The length of the CDR3 is 15 residues. V dropped 3 bases and J dropped 0 bases, with 11 bases sitting between them. The CDR3: CASSWTSPSTDTQYF. CDR3 DNA: TGCGCCAGCAGCTGGACCTCACCTAGCACAGATACGCAGTATTTT.

V and J are TRBV2 and TRBJ2-7, with TRBD2 matching over 11 bases. The CDR3 spans 17 residues. Germline CDR1 and CDR2: SNHLY and FYNNEI. The J segment lost 2 bases and the V segment lost 4 bases, leaving 10 bases of the junction unmatched. This CDR3 reads CASSVNSGRAVAYEQYF. The CDR3 DNA is TGTGCCAGCAGTGTGAATAGCGGGAGGGCCGTGGCCTACGAGCAGTACTTC. Full variable domain (rest looked up from reference TRBV2 and TRBJ2-7): EPEVTQTPSHQVTQMGQEVILRCVPISNHLYFYWYRQILGQKVEFLVSFYNNEISEKSEIFDDQFSVERPDGSNFTLKIRSTKLEDSAMYFCASSVNSGRAVAYEQYFGPGTRLTVT.

The rearrangement uses TRBV6-1 and TRBJ1-5; 8 nucleotides agree with TRBD1. CDR1 MNHNS and CDR2 SASEGT come from the germline V gene. Trimming took 6 bases from V and 5 from J; bases not matched to a gene: 3. The CDR3 runs 13 residues. CDR3 DNA sequence: TGTGCCAGCAGGGACAGGGCGGATCAGCCCCAGCATTTT. Encoded protein: CASRDRADQPQHF.

This clonotype was observed many times. The chain employs TRBV3-1 and TRBJ1-5; TRBD1 might be the D (5 bases). V was shortened by 1 base and J by 0 bases, with 16 bases between the two germline ends. The germline V gene has CDR1 LGHDT and CDR2 YNNKEL (reference sequence). The CDR3 is made up of 18 amino acids. CDR3 amino acids: CASSQVALGVYSNQPQHF. CDR3 coding DNA: TGTGCCAGCAGCCAAGTTGCCTTGGGGGTGTATAGCAATCAGCCCCAGCATTTT. Based on the CDR3 plus reference TRBV3-1 and TRBJ1-5, the full variable domain is DTAVSQTPKYLVTQMGNDKSIKCEQNLGHDTMYWYKQDSKKFLKIMFSYNNKELIINETVPNRFSPKSPDKAHLNLHINSLELGDSAVYFCASSQVALGVYSNQPQHFGDGTRLSIL.

The rearrangement joins TRBV6-1 to TRBJ2-4; 7 bases are a match to TRBD1. The CDR3 is 16 amino acids. The germline V gene encodes CDR1 MNHNS and CDR2 SASEGT. V lost 6 bases and J lost 1; bases outside the gene matches: 9. The CDR3 bases are TGTGCCAGCAGGCCACTCAGGGGGTTGGCCAAAAACATTCAGTACTTC. Protein sequence: CASRPLRGLAKNIQYF.

This clonotype was observed many times. The chain is built from TRBV7-8 and TRBJ2-1, with TRBD2 matching over 13 bases. The CDR3 is made up of 15 amino acids. CDR1 is SGHVS, CDR2 FQNEAQ, per germline. V was clipped by 5 bases and J by 9 bases; unmatched bases: 7. The CDR3 sequence: CASSLGLAGSSEQFF. Written as DNA, the CDR3 is TGTGCCAGCAGCCTGGGACTAGCGGGGAGTTCTGAGCAGTTCTTC.

This clonotype occurred many times. The chain links TRBV9 to TRBJ2-7, with TRBD1 matching 10 bases. From germline, CDR1 is SGDLS and CDR2 YYNGEE. V lost 0 bases to trimming and J lost 5 bases; unmatched junction nucleotides: 5. The CDR3 spans 15 residues. CDR3 in DNA: TGTGCCAGCAGCGTAGGGGGACAGGGGAAGAACGAGCAGTACTTC. Translated: CASSVGGQGKNEQYF.

This clonotype has only a few counts. V gene TRBV10-3 combines with J gene TRBJ1-5, with D perhaps TRBD1 (5 bases). The CDR3 spans 15 residues. Germline loops: CDR1 ENHRY, CDR2 SYGVKD. The V and J ends lost 2 bases and 1 base respectively, with 9 bases between them. CDR3 sequence: CAISEGQGSNQPQHF. CDR3 sequence (DNA): TGTGCCATCAGTGAGGGGCAGGGAAGCAATCAGCCCCAGCATTTT.

As regards this clonotype: A much larger clone differs by one base, so this may be a read error. The chain is built from TRBV12-3 or TRBV12-4 and TRBJ2-1; 11 bases line up with TRBD2. The CDR3 contains 16 residues. V was pared by 3 bases and J by 0 bases, with 1 base of the junction left unmatched. As DNA, the CDR3 is TGTGCCAGCAGTTTGACTAGCGGGGACTCCTACAATGAGCAGTTCTTC. Translated: CASSLTSGDSYNEQFF.

This clonotype was detected ten times or more. The CDR3 sequence: CASSLARSETQYF. The CDR3 DNA reads as TGTGCCAGCAGCTTAGCCCGTTCCGAGACCCAGTACTTC. The chain employs TRBV11-2 and TRBJ2-5; no reliable D call. Germline V gene sequence: CDR1 SGHAT, CDR2 FQNNGV. This CDR3 contains 13 residues. Trimming removed 1 base from V and 5 bases from J, with 8 bases in between.

This clonotype has just a few counts. This chain connects TRBV14 to TRBJ2-1; 8 bases agree with TRBD2. CDR1 SGHDN and CDR2 FVKESK come from the germline V gene. The CDR3 is made up of 16 amino acids. J was trimmed by 8 bases and V by 4 bases; bases with no gene match: 13. CDR3 in DNA: TGTGCCAGCAGCCCACTAGGGACTAGGGATTCCCATGAGCAGTTCTTC. Its protein is CASSPLGTRDSHEQFF.

This clonotype was detected ten times or more. The rearrangement uses TRBV10-3 and TRBJ1-1, with D unclear. V was clipped by 3 bases and J by 0 bases, with 5 bases between them. The CDR3 extends over 13 amino acids. The germline gives CDR1 ENHRY, CDR2 SYGVKD. In DNA form, the CDR3 reads TGTGCCATCAGTGATCGCTTGAACACTGAAGCTTTCTTT. Residues: CAISDRLNTEAFF.

Concerning this clonotype itself: A much larger clone differs by one base, so this may be a read error. The CDR3 region is CAGSQDGQGWDTQYF. CDR3 bases: TGTGCCGGCAGCCAAGATGGACAGGGGTGGGATACGCAGTATTTT. The gene calls are TRBV3-1 and TRBJ2-3; 9 nucleotides align to TRBD1. The CDR3 totals 15 residues. Germline V CDR1 and CDR2: LGHDT, YNNKEL (reference sequence).

This chain uses TRBV25-1 with TRBJ2-7; unclear D gene. V gave up 4 bases and J gave up 5 bases, with 9 bases separating them. The CDR3 is made up of 12 amino acids. Germline V gene sequence: CDR1 MGHDK, CDR2 SYGVNS. As DNA, the CDR3 is TGTGCCAGCAGTGTTATCGGAAACGAGCAGTACTTC. The encoded protein is CASSVIGNEQYF.

This clonotype came up a few times. CDR3 nucleotides: TGTGCCAGCAGTGCCCCCCCGAGCTCCTACGAGCAGTACTTC. Encoded protein: CASSAPPSSYEQYF. This chain uses TRBV6-4 with TRBJ2-7; D is uncertain. The CDR3 sequence is 14 residues long. V was clipped by 4 bases and J by 0 bases, with 10 bases between them. The V gene's germline CDR1 is MRHNA and CDR2 SNTAGT.

This clonotype has at least ten counts. The chain uses TRBV5-1 and TRBJ2-3, with D uncertain. The V and J ends lost 1 base and 4 bases respectively, with 10 bases between them. Germline V gene data show CDR1 as SGHRS and CDR2 as YFSETQ. The CDR3 spans 14 residues. The CDR3 loop reads CASSLTDESDTQYF. The CDR3, as DNA: TGCGCCAGCAGCTTGACAGACGAATCAGATACGCAGTATTTT. Variable domain in full (rest from reference TRBV5-1 and TRBJ2-3): KAGVTQTPRYLIKTRGQQVTLSCSPISGHRSVSWYQQTPGQGLQFLFEYFSETQRNKGNFPGRFSGRQFSNSRSEMNVSTLELGDSALYLCASSLTDESDTQYFGPGTRLTVL.

This sequence joins TRBV7-2 and TRBJ1-1; maybe TRBD1 (5 bases). This CDR3 has 15 residues. Trimming took off 1 base at V and 7 bases at J, with 16 bases between the two ends. In germline, CDR1 is SGHTA, CDR2 FQGNSA. CDR3 protein: CASSLDRDWLDEAFF. CDR3 in DNA: TGTGCCAGCAGCTTAGATCGGGACTGGTTGGATGAAGCTTTCTTT.

This clonotype has at least ten counts. This chain's CDR3 is CASSVTSGVTGELFF. The CDR3 nucleotides are TGTGCCAGCAGCGTAACTAGCGGTGTTACCGGGGAGCTGTTTTTT. V and J are TRBV9 and TRBJ2-2, with 8 positions matching TRBD2. This CDR3 is 15 amino acids long. Germline V CDR1 and CDR2: SGDLS, YYNGEE. The ends lost 1 base at V and 5 bases at J; junction bases unmatched: 4.

The V call is TRBV20-1, the J call TRBJ2-3, with 7 bases that match TRBD2. CDR3 length: 18 amino acids. With 4 bases clipped from V and 1 base from J, the junction kept 17 bases outside the gene matches. Germline V CDR1 and CDR2: DFQATT, SNEGSKA (reference sequence). The CDR3 nucleotides are TGCAGTGCTAATGGGTTGGTGAGCGGGGCCCCTGGCACAGATACGCAGTATTTT. Protein product: CSANGLVSGAPGTDTQYF.

This clonotype was detected ten times or more. V and J are TRBV2 and TRBJ1-6; possibly TRBD1 for D (5 bases). The CDR3 runs to 13 residues. The V and J ends lost 6 bases and 5 bases respectively, with 8 bases between them. Germline CDR1 SNHLY, CDR2 FYNNEI. The CDR3 DNA follows: TGTGCCAGCAGGTTACAGGATAATTCACCCCTCCACTTT. Translated, it gives CASRLQDNSPLHF.

This chain joins TRBV11-2 and TRBJ1-1; D is possibly TRBD1 (6 bases). Germline-derived CDR1 and CDR2 are SGHAT and FQNNGV. The CDR3 is 14 amino acids. The V end lost 3 bases, the J end lost 5 bases, and 13 bases lay between the germline ends. The CDR3 coding sequence is TGTGCCAGCAGCTTTAGCCAGGGGTCGACTGAAGCTTTCTTT. Translating it yields CASSFSQGSTEAFF.

This clonotype was recorded many times. The gene calls are TRBV6-2 or TRBV6-3 and TRBJ2-7, with D unresolved. Germline V lookup: CDR1 MNHEY, CDR2 SVGEGT. Between the trimmed V and J ends, which lost 6 bases and 5 bases, there was a span of 8 bases. The CDR3 is 11 residues long. The CDR3 sequence is CASSPWNEQYF. Here the CDR3 DNA reads TGTGCCAGCAGCCCGTGGAACGAGCAGTACTTC.